This TCR beta chain was sequenced during a study of T cells in localized non-small cell lung cancer (dated by TCRdb to the early 2020s). Regarding the complete study: Comparing tumors with uninvolved tumor-adjacent lungs, the study looked at the T cell repertoires of 220 or so patients with early-stage NSCLC. The mean age of the NSCLC patients was less than 70 years, with 120 to 150 men and 85 to 110 women. The cohort was made up of 200 to 250 treatment-naive NSCLC patients whose localized lung tumors had been resected. Overall results and qualifications from the work: A median of around 60 of the top 100 tumor clones turned up in the paired uninvolved adjacent lung, and roughly 30 of those clones also ranked among the top 100 of that same adjacent lung. Uninvolved tumor-adjacent lung showed the highest T cell clonality, higher than tumor, which suggests more focused antigenic responses in the uninvolved tumor-adjacent lung. Longer overall survival was associated with higher T cell density in blood, whereas shorter survival was associated with higher clonality in adjacent lung. Because multi-region tumor sequencing was not done, intratumor heterogeneity could not be ruled out. Because the study design was exploratory, TCR variables were selected using unadjusted p-values without false-discovery rate correction.

Points on this clone: Its target antigen remains unknown. No qualities accompany the bases; no much larger clone lies one base away.

At diagnosis, tumor, uninvolved tumor-adjacent lung and peripheral blood were collected and then preserved as a mix of FFPE and fresh-frozen material. For TCR repertoire profiling, the blood samples were analyzed as peripheral blood mononuclear cells. The germline V gene (reference sequence) specifies LNHDA as CDR1 and SQIVND as CDR2. Trimming takes 6 bases from V and 0 bases from J, and the germline ends sit 18 bases apart. The CDR3 starts with the cysteine, ends with the phenylalanine, and has 17 residues. Here the CDR3 DNA is all that survives: 51 bases in frame from base 1. The immunoSEQ Assay was used to sequence TCR beta CDR3 regions from DNA. Regarding the original processing steps: T cell density was computed as TCR beta template counts normalized to usable DNA estimated by amplifying housekeeping genes. The preseqR package was used to estimate richness by extrapolating to 400,000 templates for PBMC samples and to 120,000 templates for tissue samples. Clonality was defined as one minus Pielou's evenness. To identify tissue-enriched TCRs, differential abundance testing was run on productive amino-acid clonotypes with a minimum total count of 5 and an alpha of 0.1. The Jaccard Index and the Morisita Overlap Index were used to measure repertoire overlap between compartments. GLIPH grouped TCR beta CDR3s together with public tetramer-defined viral CDR3s, and a viral motif had to include at least three viral sequences and show V-gene enrichment. TCRdb took over this immuneACCESS table, retaining in-frame rearrangements with V and J assigned. Such tables are incomplete; in checked studies, under half of the missing clones stem from an unresolved V gene, and the remainder is unexplained. The V and J calls and clone size are taken from that table; D and trimming were inferred from the DNA. Recorded for this sample are 55,000 to 65,000 clones; approximately 90% of them occurred a single time. Around 20% of the sample comes from the top ten.

This chain is built from TRBV19 and TRBJ2-1, with the D segment identity uncertain. The receptor comes from a man aged 35-75 years with stage I squamous cell lung carcinoma. Sequencing used peripheral blood, obtained before any cancer treatment. The CDR3 corresponds to CASRDFSAEGSYNEQFF. The DNA sequence follows: TGTGCCAGTAGAGATTTCTCGGCGGAAGGCTCCTACAATGAGCAGTTCTTC.